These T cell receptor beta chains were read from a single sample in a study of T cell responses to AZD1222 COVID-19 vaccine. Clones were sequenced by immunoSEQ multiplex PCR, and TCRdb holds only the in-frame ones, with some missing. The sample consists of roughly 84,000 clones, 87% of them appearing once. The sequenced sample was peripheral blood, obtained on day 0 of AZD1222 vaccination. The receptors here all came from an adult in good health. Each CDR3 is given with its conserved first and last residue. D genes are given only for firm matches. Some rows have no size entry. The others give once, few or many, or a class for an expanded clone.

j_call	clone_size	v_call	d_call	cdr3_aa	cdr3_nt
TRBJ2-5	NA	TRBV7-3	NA	CASSATGAPETQYF	TGTGCCAGCAGCGCGACCGGGGCCCCGGAGACCCAGTACTTC
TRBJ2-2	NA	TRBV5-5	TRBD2	CASRGGADTGELFF	TGTGCCTCCCGGGGGGGGGCGGACACCGGGGAGCTGTTTTTT
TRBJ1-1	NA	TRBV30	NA	CAWTDGGNTEAFF	TGTGCCTGGACGGACGGGGGGAACACTGAAGCTTTCTTT
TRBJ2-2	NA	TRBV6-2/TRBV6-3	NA	CASSIRRLPGELFF	TGTGCCAGCAGTATTCGCCGTCTACCCGGGGAGCTGTTTTTT
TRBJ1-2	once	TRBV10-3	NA	CAISETGGYGYTF	TGTGCCATCAGTGAGACGGGAGGCTATGGCTACACCTTC
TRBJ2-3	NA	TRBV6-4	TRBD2	CASSDSASGSTDTQYF	TGTGCCAGCAGTGACTCTGCTAGCGGGAGCACAGATACGCAGTATTTT
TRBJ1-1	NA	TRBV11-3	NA	CASSSPREVKAFF	TGTGCCAGCAGCTCGCCGCGGGAGGTAAAAGCTTTCTTT
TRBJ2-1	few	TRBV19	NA	CASSIVANEQFF	TGTGCCAGTAGTATAGTCGCTAATGAGCAGTTCTTC
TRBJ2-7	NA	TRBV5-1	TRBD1	CASSEGTAYEQYF	TGCGCCAGCAGCGAAGGGACAGCCTACGAGCAGTACTTC
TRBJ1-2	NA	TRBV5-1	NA	CASSSDPNYGYTF	TGCGCCAGCAGCTCGGATCCTAACTATGGCTACACCTTC
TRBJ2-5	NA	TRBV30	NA	CAWKAGWVQETQYF	TGTGCCTGGAAGGCAGGGTGGGTCCAAGAGACCCAGTACTTC
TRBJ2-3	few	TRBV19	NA	CASSGGRAGGTDTQYF	TGTGCCAGTAGTGGGGGGCGAGCAGGGGGCACAGATACGCAGTATTTT
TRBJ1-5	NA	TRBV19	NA	CASSIDRITDSNQPQHF	TGTGCCAGTAGTATAGATCGAATTACGGATAGCAATCAGCCCCAGCATTTT
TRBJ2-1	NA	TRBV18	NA	CASSPRTDNEQFF	TGTGCCAGCTCACCTAGGACAGACAATGAGCAGTTCTTC
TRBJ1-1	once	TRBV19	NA	CASSIGNPNTEAFF	TGTGCCAGTAGTATAGGTAACCCGAACACTGAAGCTTTCTTT
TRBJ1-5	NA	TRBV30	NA	CAWSKGKGQPQHF	TGTGCCTGGAGCAAGGGGAAAGGACAGCCCCAGCATTTT
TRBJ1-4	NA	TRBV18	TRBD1	CASSPFDRGWEKLFF	TGTGCCAGCTCACCATTCGACAGGGGTTGGGAAAAACTGTTTTTT
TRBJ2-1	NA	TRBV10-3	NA	CAIRSGRSYNEQFF	TGTGCCATCCGAAGCGGACGCTCCTACAATGAGCAGTTCTTC
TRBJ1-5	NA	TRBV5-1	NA	CASSPGILSNQPQHF	TGCGCCAGCAGCCCGGGGATCCTTAGCAATCAGCCCCAGCATTTT
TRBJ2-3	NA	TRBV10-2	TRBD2	CASGGASGRSDTQYF	TGCGCCAGTGGGGGGGCTAGCGGGAGGTCAGATACGCAGTATTTT
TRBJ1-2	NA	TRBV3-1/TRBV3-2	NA	CASRPPGSYGYTF	TGTGCCAGCAGACCGCCAGGGAGCTATGGCTACACCTTC
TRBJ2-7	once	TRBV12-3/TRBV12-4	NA	CASSRDSMAEQYF	TGTGCCAGCAGTCGGGACTCCATGGCCGAGCAGTACTTC
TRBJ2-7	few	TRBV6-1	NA	CASSEEGHSYEQYF	TGTGCCAGCAGTGAAGAAGGACACTCCTACGAGCAGTACTTC
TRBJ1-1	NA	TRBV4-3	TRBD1	CASSQDFRQGAFF	TGCGCCAGCAGCCAAGATTTCCGACAGGGCGCTTTCTTT
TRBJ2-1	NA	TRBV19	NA	CASGPPSSYNEQFF	TGTGCCAGCGGCCCCCCGAGCTCCTACAATGAGCAGTTCTTC
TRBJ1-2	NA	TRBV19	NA	CASSWREYGYTF	TGTGCCAGTAGCTGGCGGGAGTATGGCTACACCTTC
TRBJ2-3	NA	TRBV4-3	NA	CASSPREGGGTQYF	TGCGCCAGCAGCCCCCGGGAAGGGGGTGGTACGCAGTATTTT
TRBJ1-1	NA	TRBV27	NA	CASSFSSYRVTEAFF	TGTGCCAGCAGTTTTTCGTCTTATAGGGTTACTGAAGCTTTCTTT
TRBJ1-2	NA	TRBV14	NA	CASRNSGAGSYGYTF	TGTGCCAGCAGAAACTCGGGGGCGGGGTCCTATGGCTACACCTTC
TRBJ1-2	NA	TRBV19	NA	CASSKIPGDSYGYTF	TGTGCCAGTAGTAAAATTCCAGGGGACTCCTATGGCTACACCTTC
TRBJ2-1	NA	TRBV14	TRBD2	CASSFRAGDPYNEQFF	TGTGCCAGCAGCTTTAGGGCGGGAGACCCCTACAATGAGCAGTTCTTC
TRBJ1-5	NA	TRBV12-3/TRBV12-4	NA	CASRENSNQPQHF	TGTGCCAGCAGGGAAAATAGCAATCAGCCCCAGCATTTT